This record covers a single T cell receptor beta chain. It lacks a known antigen. No quality values exist for individual bases; no much larger clone is one base distant. This specimen comes from a study of blood T cell repertoires in COVID-19 (TCRdb year 2020). Background on the whole study: The collaborator samples originated in the United States, Italy and Spain and spanned the acute and convalescent phases of COVID-19. The material from the prospective study consisted of cDNA or gDNA derived from T cells, B-cell-depleted T cells, or PBMCs. The dataset comprised deeply sampled blood TCRbeta repertoires from subjects exposed to, actively infected with, or recovered from COVID-19. The repertoires were released in a freely available public database intended as a resource for research on the immune response to SARS-CoV-2. The samples were drawn from two sources: the first 160 participants of the ongoing ImmuneRACE study, and 1,200 or so subjects contributed by 6 global collaborators. The sample metadata nearly always contained a de-identified subject ID, COVID-19 status, age in years and sex. Where available, HLA class I and class II types were obtained from metadata supplied by the sample provider rather than from assay-based typing. Study-wide conclusions, independent of this receptor: Clinical and demographic metadata were provided uncurated, with the amount varying by source and participant.

Each collaborating institution followed its own protocols to collect whole blood in K2EDTA tubes. For TCRbeta analysis, collaborators shipped samples in one of three forms: frozen whole blood, isolated PBMCs, or DNA extracted from either of those sample types. After removal of 3 bases from V and 8 bases from J, the junction retains 5 bases not matched to a gene. The CDR3 sequence holds 14 residues, the cysteine and phenylalanine included. Just CDR3 DNA is preserved here, 42 bases in frame from base 1. The CDR1 and CDR2 encoded by the germline V gene are SGHTA and FQGNSA. TCRbeta CDR3 regions were amplified from genomic DNA using the immunoSEQ Assay, a bias-controlled multiplex PCR. The published analysis was carried out like this. The number of nucleated cells in each sample was estimated from the amplification of reference gene primers within the assay. To quantify the absolute abundance of each unique TCRbeta CDR3 rearrangement, sequence reads were collapsed and filtered. For each sample, productive Simpson clonality was calculated as the square root of Simpson's diversity index over productive rearrangements. Sourced from immuneACCESS, this table was stored by TCRdb with only in-frame sequences that have V and J called. A share of the clones is absent; for the studies checked, an unresolved V gene accounts for under half, and the remainder has no known explanation. V, J and clone size were drawn from that table, and D and trimming were deduced from the DNA. The sample table contains more than 60,000 clones; only one count was recorded for less than 90% of them. The ten largest clones take up roughly 4.4% of the sample.

Sequenced sample: peripheral blood. This TCR was sampled from a man aged 45-65 years with active COVID-19. The sequence joins TRBV7-2 to TRBJ1-2; TRBD1 aligns with 11 central bases. In nucleotide form, the sequence is TGTGCCAGCAGCTTGGCGGACAGGGGGCTAGGCTACACCTTC. Its protein is CASSLADRGLGYTF.